This T cell receptor (beta chain) was observed in a study of beta chain features in type 1 diabetes. Study at large: Cells sorted and examined across all samples totaled approximately 100 million.

Investigators reverse transcribed all isolated RNA, so they sequenced expressed TCRB transcripts. The method was immunoSEQ multiplex PCR; TCRdb's version includes in-frame clones alone and lacks a portion of them. The sample shows roughly 160,000 clones, 7.8% of them seen only once. CD45RO/CCR7/CD25/CD127/CD95/CD27 separated CD4+ naive, central memory, regulatory and stem cell-like memory cells by sorting. Each sorted fraction was over 95% pure. Overall study findings and caveats: TCRB CDR3s were moderately but significantly shorter in Type 1 diabetes patients in all four CD4+ subsets.

Trimming shortened V by 2 bases and J by 1 base, and 15 bases separated the two germline ends. CDR3 length: 17 amino acids. Germline CDR1 is MDHEN and CDR2 is SYDVKM. This clone appeared a few times. Its antigen is unknown. Sequencing was performed on central memory CD4+ T cells from blood. The V call is TRBV28, the J call TRBJ1-5, with a possible D match to TRBD1 (6 bases). The receptor's source is a woman aged 40 to 50 with type 1 diabetes. CDR3 DNA: TGTGCCAGCAGTTTAGGGGGGGCGGGGATCAGCAATCAGCCCCAGCATTTT. Its translation: CASSLGGAGISNQPQHF.